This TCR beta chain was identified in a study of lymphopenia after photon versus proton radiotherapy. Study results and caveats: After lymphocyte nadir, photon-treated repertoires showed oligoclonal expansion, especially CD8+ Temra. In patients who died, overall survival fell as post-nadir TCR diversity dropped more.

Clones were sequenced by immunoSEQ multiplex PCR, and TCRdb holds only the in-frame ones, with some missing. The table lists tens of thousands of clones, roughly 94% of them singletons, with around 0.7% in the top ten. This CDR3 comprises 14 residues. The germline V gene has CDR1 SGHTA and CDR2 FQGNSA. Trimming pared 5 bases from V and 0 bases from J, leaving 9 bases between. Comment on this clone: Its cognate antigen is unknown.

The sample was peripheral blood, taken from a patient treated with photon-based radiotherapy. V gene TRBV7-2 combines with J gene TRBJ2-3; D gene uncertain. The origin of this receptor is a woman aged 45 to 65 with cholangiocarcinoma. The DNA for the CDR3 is TGTGCCAGCAGCCCGACGACCAGCACAGATACGCAGTATTTT. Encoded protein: CASSPTTSTDTQYF.